This T cell receptor beta chain was captured in a study of blood T cell repertoires in COVID-19. Turning to the study itself: The United States, Italy and Spain supplied acute and convalescent COVID-19 samples. Sample material is recorded as cDNA or gDNA derived from T cells, B-cell-depleted T cells, or PBMCs.

Germline V lookup: CDR1 GTSNPN, CDR2 SVGIG (reference sequence). Between the trimmed V and J ends, which lost 0 bases and 0 bases, there was a span of 6 bases. CDR3 length equals 15 residues. A Seattle source enrolled patients during active infection and followed them longitudinally. The repertoire was sequenced with immunoSEQ multiplex PCR; TCRdb's copy has only in-frame clones and lacks some. The table has over 150,000 clones, approximately 90% seen once. This clone was detected only once. The TCR was taken from a man aged 18-30 years with COVID-19, enrolled during active disease. The J gene is TRBJ1-6, the V gene TRBV30; D gene unclear. The sequenced material came from peripheral blood. The CDR3 coding sequence is TGTGCCTGGAGTGTCACTAGCTCCTATAATTCACCCCTCCACTTT. This codes for CAWSVTSSYNSPLHF.